A selection of T cell receptor beta chains follows, all from one sample in a study of shared clonotypes between healthy human individuals. Only in-frame clones appear in the TCRdb table, and some are missing; sequencing was by immunoSEQ multiplex PCR. Of 2.5 million or so clones in the sample, 90% to 95% are singletons; the top ten hold 0.13% to 0.15%. The sample comprised naive CD4+ T cells sorted from blood. Receptors were obtained from a man younger than 35 in good health. CDR3s include the opening cysteine and the closing phenylalanine or tryptophan. The order of the fields is V gene, clone size, J gene, D gene, CDR3 DNA, CDR3 protein. A D gene is named only where the DNA matches it firmly. Expanded clones are given a class, and other clones once, few, many or no size at all.

TRBV18	once	TRBJ2-1	-	TGTGCCAGCTCACCCAATCCGGGGAATGAGCAGTTCTTC	CASSPNPGNEQFF
TRBV12-5	-	TRBJ2-1	-	TGTGCTAGTGGTCCGCCGGGGGGCCCCTCCTACAATGAGCAGTTCTTC	CASGPPGGPSYNEQFF
TRBV19	-	TRBJ1-2	-	TGTGCCAGTAGTATTTCGGTCACGGGAGGGGATGGCTACACCTTC	CASSISVTGGDGYTF
TRBV4-3	-	TRBJ2-7	TRBD1	TGCGCCAGCAGCCAAGCCTTGGGGACAGGGAGGACCTACGAGCAGTACTTC	CASSQALGTGRTYEQYF
TRBV7-6	-	TRBJ1-4	TRBD1	TGTGCCAGCAGCTCGAACCAGGGGGCCCCCTATGAAAAACTGTTTTTT	CASSSNQGAPYEKLFF
TRBV10-3	-	TRBJ2-2	-	TGTGCCATCAAAAGGCGGAAGGACACCGGGGAGCTGTTTTTT	CAIKRRKDTGELFF
TRBV6-1	-	TRBJ2-7	TRBD1	TGTGCCAGCCGCAAGACAGGGGGCTACGAGCAGTACTTC	CASRKTGGYEQYF
TRBV7-9	-	TRBJ1-4	TRBD1	TGTGCCCTCGGGACAGATGCAACTAATGAAAAACTGTTTTTT	CALGTDATNEKLFF
TRBV6-5	-	TRBJ2-7	-	TGTGCCAGCAGGCGTGGGGGGCGCTACGAGCAGTACTTC	CASRRGGRYEQYF
TRBV5-1	-	TRBJ1-2	-	TGCGCCAGCAGCAGTGGGACCCCGCGGGGGTATGGCTACACCTTC	CASSSGTPRGYGYTF
TRBV30	-	TRBJ1-2	-	TGTGCCTGGAGTAGACCGCCGGGGAATAACTATGGCTACACCTTC	CAWSRPPGNNYGYTF
TRBV5-1	-	TRBJ2-5	TRBD1	TGCGCCAGCAGCGGCGGACAGGGGTCCATAGAGACCCAGTACTTC	CASSGGQGSIETQYF
TRBV10-3	-	TRBJ2-7	TRBD1	TGTGCCTCCTCCGGGACAGAAAATGCCTACGAGCAGTACTTC	CASSGTENAYEQYF
TRBV4-2	-	TRBJ1-1	-	TGTGCCAGCAGAATGGCGGGGGTGACTGAAGCTTTCTTT	CASRMAGVTEAFF
TRBV11-3	once	TRBJ2-1	TRBD1	TGTGCCAGCAGCTTAGGGACAGGGGGGAATGAGCAGTTCTTC	CASSLGTGGNEQFF
TRBV5-4	-	TRBJ2-5	-	TGTGCCAGCAGCTTGGATCAGGGGGGCCAAGAGACCCAGTACTTC	CASSLDQGGQETQYF
TRBV29-1	-	TRBJ2-5	-	TGCAGCGGAACACGCTTTAATCGGGAGACCCAGTACTTC	CSGTRFNRETQYF
TRBV5-1	-	TRBJ1-1	TRBD1	TGCGCCAGCAGAGGACAGGGACTGAACACTGAAGCTTTCTTT	CASRGQGLNTEAFF
TRBV7-9	-	TRBJ2-7	-	TGTGCCAGCAGCTTAGCGCACTCAAAAGTCTACGAGCAGTACTTC	CASSLAHSKVYEQYF
TRBV6-5	-	TRBJ1-6	-	TGTGCCAGCAGTTTAGACAGGAGGAGCTTACCCCTCCACTTT	CASSLDRRSLPLHF
TRBV7-9	-	TRBJ1-5	-	TGTGCCAGCAGCCGGGACCTTACTTCGGGTCAGCCCCAGCATTTT	CASSRDLTSGQPQHF
TRBV9	-	TRBJ2-7	TRBD1	TGTGCCAGCAGCCTCCGGGACAGGGGACCCTACGAGCAGTACTTC	CASSLRDRGPYEQYF
TRBV4-1	-	TRBJ1-5	-	TGCGCCAGCAGCCAAGAGGTAGGGGCGTTGGGCAATCAGCCCCAGCATTTT	CASSQEVGALGNQPQHF
TRBV11-2	-	TRBJ1-1	TRBD1	TGTGCCAGCAGCTTACCAGGGGGCACTGAAGCTTTCTTT	CASSLPGGTEAFF
TRBV4-1	-	TRBJ1-6	TRBD1	TGCGCCAGCAGTTTGTTGGGACAGGGGGATTCACCCCTCCACTTT	CASSLLGQGDSPLHF
TRBV16	once	TRBJ2-1	TRBD1	TGTGCCAGCAGTCAATCGAGGACAGGGCATAATGAGCAGTTCTTC	CASSQSRTGHNEQFF
TRBV4-1	-	TRBJ2-4	TRBD2	TGCGCCAGCAGCCAAGATTACCCTAGCGGAGTAGCCAAAAACATTCAGTACTTC	CASSQDYPSGVAKNIQYF
TRBV6-1	-	TRBJ1-1	TRBD1	TGTGCCAGCAGTGAAGCAATATGGACAGGGGATGAAGACACTGAAGCTTTCTTT	CASSEAIWTGDEDTEAFF
TRBV7-8	-	TRBJ2-1	TRBD2	TGTGCCAGCAGCTTATTGATGGGACTATCGAAAGCGGCGGATGAGCAGTTCTTC	CASSLLMGLSKAADEQFF
TRBV19	-	TRBJ1-6	-	TGTGCCAGTAGTTCTGGACGGACTAATTCACCCCTCCACTTT	CASSSGRTNSPLHF
TRBV7-9	-	TRBJ2-7	-	TGTGCCAGCAGCTTAGAAGAACTTAGGGGCTACGAGCAGTACTTC	CASSLEELRGYEQYF
TRBV15	-	TRBJ2-5	-	TGTGCCACCAGCAGAGACTACAGGAGGGATCAAGAGACCCAGTACTTC	CATSRDYRRDQETQYF
TRBV19	-	TRBJ2-3	TRBD1	TGTGCCACAAGGGACAGAATCACAGATACGCAGTATTTT	CATRDRITDTQYF
TRBV5-4	-	TRBJ2-6	-	TGTGCCAGCAGCCAACAGGGCTCTGGGGCCAACGTCCTGACTTTC	CASSQQGSGANVLTF
TRBV19	-	TRBJ1-3	-	TGTGCCAGTAGTAGGGCTGAGCTCGGTTCCGGAAACACCATATATTTT	CASSRAELGSGNTIYF
TRBV6-1	-	TRBJ2-1	-	TGTGCCAGCAGTGAAGAAGGAGAGTTCCCCCCTAGGGAGGGGGGAAAATACAATGAGCAGTTCTTC	CASSEEGEFPPREGGKYNEQFF
TRBV10-3	-	TRBJ2-1	-	TGTGCCACAGGGGACGGACTGGGTTTAGATAATGAGCAGTTCTTC	CATGDGLGLDNEQFF
TRBV11-2	-	TRBJ1-2	-	TGTGCCAGCAGCTACGTCTCCCCTAACTATGGCTACACCTTC	CASSYVSPNYGYTF
TRBV30	few	TRBJ1-1	-	TGTGCCTGGAATCAGGGTTTCCCTGAAGCTTTCTTT	CAWNQGFPEAFF
TRBV2	-	TRBJ1-1	TRBD1	TGTGCCAGCAGAGAGACAGGGGGCACTGAAGCTTTCTTT	CASRETGGTEAFF
TRBV6-5	once	TRBJ2-7	-	TGTGCCAGCCGGGACACCGAGGGCTCCTACGAGCAGTACTTC	CASRDTEGSYEQYF
TRBV2	-	TRBJ2-7	-	TGTGCCAGCAATCGGGAGTACGAGCAGTACTTC	CASNREYEQYF
TRBV27	once	TRBJ2-3	-	TGTGCCAGCAGTTTGGCCGGACGGGGGGCAGTGTATACGCAGTATTTT	CASSLAGRGAVYTQYF
TRBV7-9	-	TRBJ2-5	-	TGTGCCAGCAGCTTAGACGGGGCGAGGGAGACCCAGTACTTC	CASSLDGARETQYF
TRBV4-3	-	TRBJ2-5	-	TGCGCCAGCAGCCAAGTCGTGGGAGGACGAAGAAGGGAGCAAGAGACCCAGTACTTC	CASSQVVGGRRREQETQYF
TRBV9	-	TRBJ1-3	-	TGTGCCAGCAGCGTAGGGGCAGCACTCTCTGGAAACACCATATATTTT	CASSVGAALSGNTIYF
TRBV19	-	TRBJ1-3	-	TGTGCCAGTAGTATCCCTGGAAACACCATATATTTT	CASSIPGNTIYF
TRBV28	-	TRBJ1-5	-	TGTGCCAGCAGTTTGAGCGGAGGGTTAGGTCAGCCCCAGCATTTT	CASSLSGGLGQPQHF
TRBV19	-	TRBJ2-6	TRBD1	TGTGCCAGTAGTGACGACAGGGATCTCTCAGGCTCTGGGGCCAACGTCCTGACTTTC	CASSDDRDLSGSGANVLTF
TRBV30	-	TRBJ1-1	-	TGTGCCTGGAGTGACAAGTTGAACACTGAAGCTTTCTTT	CAWSDKLNTEAFF
TRBV5-1	-	TRBJ1-6	-	TGCGCCAGCACGCGGGATGAGGATTCACCCCTCCACTTT	CASTRDEDSPLHF
TRBV9	-	TRBJ2-3	-	TGTGCCAGCAGCGTGACTTCCCGCACAGATACGCAGTATTTT	CASSVTSRTDTQYF
TRBV5-6	-	TRBJ1-5	-	TGTGCCAGCAGCTTGGCTGGGGTCAATCAGCCCCAGCATTTT	CASSLAGVNQPQHF
TRBV6-1	-	TRBJ2-5	-	TGTGCCAGCAGGAACAGGCTTACGACCGGAGAGACCCAGTACTTC	CASRNRLTTGETQYF
TRBV2	-	TRBJ1-1	-	TGTGCCAGCAGTGGTCAGAGAAAGAACACTGAAGCTTTCTTT	CASSGQRKNTEAFF
TRBV5-6	-	TRBJ2-1	-	TGTGCCAGCAGCTGGGCTATCCTCGCCTCCTACAATGAGCAGTTCTTC	CASSWAILASYNEQFF
TRBV6-5	-	TRBJ1-5	-	TGTGCCAGCAGTTACTCTGGGGTAGGCAATCAGCCCCAGCATTTT	CASSYSGVGNQPQHF